The next 26 T cell receptor beta chains were all read from a single sample in a study of T-cell reconstitution after alpha-beta-depleted transplantation in children. This sample's TCRbeta library carried unique molecular identifier barcodes. Using its own MiXCR run on the PCR reads, TCRdb lists one record per CDR3 protein. In the table there are 100,000 to 150,000 distinct CDR3 sequences, 23% of which are singletons. This specimen consisted of PBMCs, mostly from graft donor cells, obtained 180 days after TCRalphabeta/CD19-depleted stem cell transplant. Receptor source: a male patient under 10 years old who had a stem cell transplant for chronic granulomatous disease, so the T cells may come from the graft donor.

This chain joins TRBV7-8 and TRBJ2-5; 8 bases fit TRBD1. Germline CDR1 is SGHVS and CDR2 is FQNEAQ. The CDR3 is 15 residues long. The V segment lost 5 bases and the J segment 4 bases; nucleotides outside the gene matches: 9. Here the CDR3 reads CASSTRDRRIETQYF. CDR3 DNA sequence: TGTGCCAGCAGCACTCGGGACAGGCGTATAGAGACCCAGTACTTC.

This clonotype was detected many times. The chain recombines TRBV3-1 with TRBJ1-5, with D unclear. Germline V gives CDR1 LGHDT, CDR2 YNNKEL (reference sequence). The length of the CDR3 is 14 residues. Trimming left V 0 bases short and J 5 bases short, with 8 bases between. CDR3 DNA sequence: TGTGCCAGCAGCCAAGATTTGGGGTATCAGCCCCAGCATTTT. As protein: CASSQDLGYQPQHF. The variable domain in full, with the rest retrieved from reference TRBV3-1 and TRBJ1-5, is DTAVSQTPKYLVTQMGNDKSIKCEQNLGHDTMYWYKQDSKKFLKIMFSYNNKELIINETVPNRFSPKSPDKAHLNLHINSLELGDSAVYFCASSQDLGYQPQHFGDGTRLSIL.

The chain links TRBV12-3 or TRBV12-4 to TRBJ1-1; D unclear. With 0 bases removed from V and 3 bases from J, the gap between germline ends came to 5 bases. This CDR3 contains 13 residues. CDR3 loop: CASSLARDTEAFF. CDR3 coding DNA: TGTGCCAGCAGTTTAGCGCGGGACACTGAAGCTTTCTTT.

This clonotype was seen at least ten times. The chain links TRBV28 to TRBJ2-1; TRBD1 agrees at 11 bases. The germline V gene has CDR1 MDHEN and CDR2 SYDVKM. V shed 2 bases and J 7 bases; nucleotides not matched to a gene: 7. The CDR3 is 16 residues long. CDR3: CASSLGQGAPRNEQFF. The CDR3 nucleotides are TGTGCCAGCAGTTTAGGACAGGGGGCGCCGAGGAATGAGCAGTTCTTC.

This chain joins TRBV12-3 or TRBV12-4 and TRBJ2-7; 9 bases fit TRBD2. Unmatched junction bases numbered 0, after V lost 1 base and J lost 2 bases. CDR3 length: 14 amino acids. The CDR3 spells CASSLVAGAYEQYF. In nucleotides, the CDR3 is TGTGCCAGCAGTTTAGTAGCGGGAGCCTACGAGCAGTACTTC.

This clonotype came up many times. This chain joins TRBV5-1 and TRBJ1-1; D gene ambiguous. Germline values: CDR1 SGHRS, CDR2 YFSETQ. V was clipped by 0 bases and J by 8 bases, with 11 bases between them. The CDR3 covers 13 residues. DNA for the CDR3: TGCGCCAGCAGCTTGGCCGGAGGCAGGGAAGCTTTCTTT. This sequence encodes CASSLAGGREAFF.

The V call is TRBV7-9, the J call TRBJ1-5; no reliable D call. There are 12 residues in the CDR3. Trimming pared 3 bases from V and 7 bases from J, leaving 7 bases between. The germline gives CDR1 SEHNR, CDR2 FQNEAQ (reference sequence). The CDR3 DNA reads TGTGCCAGCAGCTTCGCGGAACAGCCCCAGCATTTT. As protein: CASSFAEQPQHF. The full variable domain, with the rest looked up from reference TRBV7-9 and TRBJ1-5, is DTGVSQNPRHKITKRGQNVTFRCDPISEHNRLYWYRQTLGQGPEFLTYFQNEAQLEKSRLLSDRFSAERPKGSFSTLEIQRTEQGDSAMYLCASSFAEQPQHFGDGTRLSIL.

This clonotype was counted many times. V and J are TRBV12-3 or TRBV12-4 and TRBJ2-7; D call uncertain. The CDR3 totals 11 residues. V lost 2 bases and J 7 bases, leaving 6 bases between the germline ends. The CDR3 sequence: CASSLSREQYF. For the CDR3, the DNA is TGTGCCAGCAGTTTATCTCGAGAGCAGTACTTC.

The table lists this clonotype with many counts. The V and J genes are TRBV7-9 and TRBJ2-4, with TRBD2 identical over 7 bases. The V gene end was trimmed by 1 base and the J gene end by 8 bases; junction bases not matched to a gene: 5. CDR3 length: 14 amino acids. Germline lookup yields CDR1 SEHNR and CDR2 FQNEAQ (reference sequence). DNA of the CDR3: TGTGCCAGCAGCTTAGTGGCGGGGGTAGACATTCAGTACTTC. Protein sequence: CASSLVAGVDIQYF.

This chain links TRBV15 with TRBJ2-1, with TRBD2 identical over 16 bases. CDR3 length: 16 amino acids. Germline CDR1 LNHNV, CDR2 YYDKDF (reference sequence). V lost 4 bases and J lost 4; bases outside the gene matches: 1. CDR3 loop: CATSKGLAGGYNEQFF. In DNA form, the CDR3 reads TGTGCCACCAGCAAGGGACTAGCGGGGGGGTACAATGAGCAGTTCTTC.

CDR3 amino acids: CATPDAAGPNTGELFF. DNA of the CDR3: TGTGCCACCCCTGATGCTGCAGGTCCGAACACCGGGGAGCTGTTTTTT. The chain uses TRBV24-1 and TRBJ2-2; D unresolved. This CDR3 is built from 16 residues. Deletions cut 9 bases from V and 0 bases from J, with 16 bases between. Germline V gene lookup returns CDR1 KGHDR and CDR2 SFDVKD.

The sample holds many counts of this clonotype. The chain joins TRBV20-1 to TRBJ1-5; 8 nucleotides line up with TRBD1. This CDR3 comprises 15 residues. CDR1 and CDR2 (germline): DFQATT, SNEGSKA (reference sequence). Trimming removed 0 bases from V and 6 bases from J; junction bases left unmatched: 7. As DNA, the CDR3 is TGCAGTGCTAGAGATCAGAGACAGGGGTTTCAGCCCCAGCATTTT. As protein: CSARDQRQGFQPQHF.

A few counts support this clonotype. The V call is TRBV20-1, the J call TRBJ2-1; 7 bases are shared with TRBD1. CDR3 size: 14 residues. The V and J ends lost 4 bases and 3 bases, in that order; junction bases with no gene match: 6. Looked up from germline, CDR1 is DFQATT and CDR2 is SNEGSKA (reference sequence). As DNA, the CDR3 is TGCAGTGCTAACAGCCGGGACAGCTACAATGAGCAGTTCTTC. This gives the protein CSANSRDSYNEQFF.

The chain has TRBV20-1 and TRBJ2-1; D uncertain. Per germline, CDR1 DFQATT and CDR2 SNEGSKA (reference sequence). The ends were cut back, 2 bases at V and 3 bases at J, with 11 bases in the middle. The CDR3 consists of 14 residues. The CDR3 DNA reads TGCAGTGCTAGACGGCCCTATAACTACAATGAGCAGTTCTTC. Amino acids: CSARRPYNYNEQFF.

This clonotype was counted at least ten times. This chain uses TRBV27 with TRBJ2-6, with D hard to call. Trimming left V 5 bases short and J 8 bases short, with 7 bases between. Germline V CDR1 and CDR2: MNHEY, SMNVEV (reference sequence). The CDR3 length is 12 residues. CDR3 amino acids: CASSPRSNVLTF. In DNA form, the CDR3 reads TGTGCCAGCAGTCCCCGGTCCAACGTCCTGACTTTC. Based on the CDR3 plus reference TRBV27 and TRBJ2-6, the full variable domain is EAQVTQNPRYLITVTGKKLTVTCSQNMNHEYMSWYRQDPGLGLRQIYYSMNVEVTDKGDVPEGYKVSRKEKRNFPLILESPSPNQTSLYFCASSPRSNVLTFGAGSRLTVL.

This clonotype turned up a few times. Given a much more abundant clone one base away, this may be a read error. The chain joins TRBV27 to TRBJ2-4, with a tentative D call TRBD2 (7 bases). This CDR3 is 17 amino acids long. Trimming pared 0 bases from V and 12 bases from J, leaving 24 bases between. CDR1 MNHEY and CDR2 SMNVEV come from the germline V gene (reference sequence). This CDR3 reads CASSLSIGGGRTDSQYF. CDR3 in DNA: TGTGCCAGCAGTTTATCGATCGGCGGGGGCCGGACGGACAGTCAGTACTTC.

The chain combines TRBV5-1 with TRBJ2-7; 8 bases map to TRBD1. Trimming took 3 bases from V and 5 from J; bases not matched to a gene: 4. The CDR3 sequence is 13 residues long. The germline V gene has CDR1 SGHRS and CDR2 YFSETQ. CDR3 sequence (DNA): TGCGCCAGCAGCTGGACAGGGTACAACGAGCAGTACTTC. It yields the protein CASSWTGYNEQYF.

Many counts were recorded for this clonotype. The chain combines TRBV20-1 with TRBJ1-2; D perhaps matches TRBD1 (5 bases). Trimming took off 6 bases at V and 7 bases at J, with 12 bases between the two ends. CDR3 length: 11 amino acids. Germline CDR1 is DFQATT and CDR2 is SNEGSKA (reference sequence). The CDR3 loop is CSAGASRGYTF. Written as DNA, the CDR3 is TGCAGTGCCGGGGCATCCCGTGGCTACACCTTC.

The chain is built from TRBV5-6 and TRBJ2-1; D gene unclear. The germline CDR1 and CDR2 sequences are SGHDT and YYEEEE. This CDR3 is 14 amino acids long. V was clipped by 10 bases and J by 5 bases, with 19 bases between them. CDR3 DNA sequence: TGTGCCTCCTCCCCCTGGTTGGGCAACAATGAGCAGTTCTTC. Translated: CASSPWLGNNEQFF.

This clonotype was seen ten or more times. The DNA of the CDR3 is TGCAGTGCCTGGACAGGGGCCAACTCCTACGAGCAGTACTTC. Amino acid sequence: CSAWTGANSYEQYF. The genes are TRBV20-1 and TRBJ2-7; the match to TRBD1 covers 9 bases. Per germline, CDR1 DFQATT and CDR2 SNEGSKA (reference sequence). CDR3 length equals 14 residues. J lost 0 bases, V lost 6 bases, and 6 bases had no gene match.

This clonotype was observed at least ten times. The CDR3, as DNA: TGTGCCAGCAGTTTAGCGGGGGACACCATATATTTT. Translating gives CASSLAGDTIYF. The rearrangement uses TRBV12-3 or TRBV12-4 and TRBJ1-3; TRBD1 is a possible D gene (5 bases). The CDR3 has 12 residues. The V and J ends lost 0 bases and 8 bases respectively, with 5 bases between them.

This clonotype was seen a handful of times. The rearrangement uses TRBV28 and TRBJ2-2; D call uncertain. This CDR3 has 14 residues. The germline V and J ends were trimmed by 6 bases and 1 base, with 9 bases remaining between them. Germline CDR1 MDHEN, CDR2 SYDVKM. CDR3 in amino acids: CASSRGRNTGELFF. Written as DNA, the CDR3 is TGTGCCAGCAGCCGCGGACGGAACACCGGGGAGCTGTTTTTT.

This rearrangement joins TRBV3-1 to TRBJ2-7; 7 bases fit TRBD2. The V and J ends lost 3 bases and 6 bases, in that order; junction bases with no gene match: 5. CDR1 and CDR2 from the germline V gene are LGHDT and YNNKEL (reference sequence). The CDR3 contains 13 residues. In DNA, the CDR3 is TGTGCCAGCAGCCAGGCGGGAGAGTCCGAGCAGTACTTC. Translating it yields CASSQAGESEQYF.

With respect to this clonotype: The germline gene is not matched at one end of the junction; a read error may be the cause. The chain carries TRBV20-1 and TRBJ2-1, with TRBD2 matching over 12 bases. This CDR3 has 15 residues. In germline, CDR1 is DFQATT, CDR2 SNEGSKA (reference sequence). The CDR3: CCASLLAGGPNEQFF. CDR3 DNA sequence: TGCTGTGCTAGTCTGCTAGCGGGAGGGCCTAATGAGCAGTTCTTC.

The chain couples TRBV5-1 to TRBJ1-1; 7 nucleotides match TRBD1. Germline CDR1 SGHRS, CDR2 YFSETQ. Losses at the gene ends were 7 bases for V and 1 base for J; bases not matched to a gene: 7. The CDR3 runs to 14 residues. The DNA of the CDR3 is TGCGCCAGCTCACAGGGGCCATCGAACACTGAAGCTTTCTTT. This encodes CASSQGPSNTEAFF.

This clonotype occurred a few times. This chain joins TRBV20-1 and TRBJ2-1, with 9 bases fitting TRBD2. J was trimmed by 4 bases and V by 3 bases; bases with no gene match: 10. Per the germline V gene, CDR1 is DFQATT and CDR2 is SNEGSKA (reference sequence). The CDR3 length is 16 residues. The DNA for the CDR3 is TGCAGTGCTAGCCAACTAGCGGGTGGACTATACAATGAGCAGTTCTTC. This sequence encodes CSASQLAGGLYNEQFF.